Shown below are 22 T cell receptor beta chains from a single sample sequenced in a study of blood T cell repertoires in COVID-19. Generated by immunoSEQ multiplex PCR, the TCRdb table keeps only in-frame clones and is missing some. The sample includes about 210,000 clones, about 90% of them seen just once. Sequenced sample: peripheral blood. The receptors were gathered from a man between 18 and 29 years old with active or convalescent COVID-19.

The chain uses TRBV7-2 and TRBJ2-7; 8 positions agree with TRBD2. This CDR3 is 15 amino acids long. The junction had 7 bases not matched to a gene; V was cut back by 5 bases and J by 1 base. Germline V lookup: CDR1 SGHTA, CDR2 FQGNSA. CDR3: CASSPPTSVSYEQYF. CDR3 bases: TGTGCCAGCAGCCCTCCGACTAGCGTTTCCTACGAGCAGTACTTC.

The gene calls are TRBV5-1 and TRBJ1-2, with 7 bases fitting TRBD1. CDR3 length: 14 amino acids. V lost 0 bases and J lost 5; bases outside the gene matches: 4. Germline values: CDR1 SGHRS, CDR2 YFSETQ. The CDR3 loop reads CASSLDPGGYGYTF. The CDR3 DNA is TGCGCCAGCAGCTTGGATCCAGGGGGTTATGGCTACACCTTC.

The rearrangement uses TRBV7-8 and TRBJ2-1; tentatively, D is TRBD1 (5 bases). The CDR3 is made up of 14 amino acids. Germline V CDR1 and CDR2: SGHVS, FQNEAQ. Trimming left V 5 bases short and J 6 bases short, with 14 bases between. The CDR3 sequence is CASSPIQGSNEQFF. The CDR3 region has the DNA TGTGCCAGCAGCCCGATCCAGGGTTCCAATGAGCAGTTCTTC.

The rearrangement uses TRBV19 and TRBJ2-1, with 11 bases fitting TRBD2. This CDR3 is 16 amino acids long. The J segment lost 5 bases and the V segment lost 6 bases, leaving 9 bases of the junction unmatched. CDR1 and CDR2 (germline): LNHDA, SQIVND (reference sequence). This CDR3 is CASRALTSGTNNEQFF. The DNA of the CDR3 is TGTGCCAGTAGGGCCTTGACTAGCGGGACGAACAATGAGCAGTTCTTC.

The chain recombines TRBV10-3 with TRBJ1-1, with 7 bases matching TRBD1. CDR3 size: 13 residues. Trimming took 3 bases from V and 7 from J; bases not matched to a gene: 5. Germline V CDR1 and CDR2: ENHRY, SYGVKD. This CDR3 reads CAISDTRQGEAFF. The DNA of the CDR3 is TGTGCCATCAGTGACACACGACAGGGTGAAGCTTTCTTT.

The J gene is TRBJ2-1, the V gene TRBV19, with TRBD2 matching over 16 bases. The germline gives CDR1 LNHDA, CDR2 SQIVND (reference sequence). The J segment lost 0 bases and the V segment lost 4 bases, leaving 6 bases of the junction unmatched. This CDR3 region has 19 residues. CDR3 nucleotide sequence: TGTGCCAGTAGTACCCAGGGACTAGCGGGAGGGCGCTCCTACAATGAGCAGTTCTTC. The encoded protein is CASSTQGLAGGRSYNEQFF.

CDR3 nucleotide sequence: TGTGCCAGCAGCCCACAGGGGGCGAACTATGGCTACACCTTC. Protein sequence: CASSPQGANYGYTF. The V gene is TRBV5-6, the J gene TRBJ1-2; 9 nucleotides match TRBD1. The germline V gene has CDR1 SGHDT and CDR2 YYEEEE. The CDR3 has 14 residues. V gave up 4 bases and J gave up 2 bases; unmatched junction bases: 3.

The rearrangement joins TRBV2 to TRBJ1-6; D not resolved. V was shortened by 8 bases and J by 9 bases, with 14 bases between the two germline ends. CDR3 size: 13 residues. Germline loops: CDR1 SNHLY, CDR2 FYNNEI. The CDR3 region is CASFETGSSPLHF. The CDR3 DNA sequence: TGTGCCAGCTTCGAAACGGGGTCTTCACCCCTCCACTTT.

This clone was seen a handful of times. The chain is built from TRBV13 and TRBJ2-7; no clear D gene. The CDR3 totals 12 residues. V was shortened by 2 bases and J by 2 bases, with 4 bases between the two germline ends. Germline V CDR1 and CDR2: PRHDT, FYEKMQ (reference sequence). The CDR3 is CASSLRAYEQYF. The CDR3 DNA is TGTGCCAGCAGCTTAAGAGCCTACGAGCAGTACTTC.

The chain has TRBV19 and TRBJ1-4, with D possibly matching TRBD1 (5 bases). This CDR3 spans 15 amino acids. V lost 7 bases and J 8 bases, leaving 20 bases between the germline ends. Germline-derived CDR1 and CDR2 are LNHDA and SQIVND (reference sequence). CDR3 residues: CASKPPGGLGEKLFF. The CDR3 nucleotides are TGTGCCAGTAAGCCGCCGGGGGGACTCGGAGAAAAACTGTTTTTT.

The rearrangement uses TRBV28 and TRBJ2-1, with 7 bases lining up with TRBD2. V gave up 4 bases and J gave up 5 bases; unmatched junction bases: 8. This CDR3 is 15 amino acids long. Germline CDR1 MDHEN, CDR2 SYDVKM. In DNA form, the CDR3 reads TGTGCCAGCAGTTCCAAGCGGGAACCGAACAATGAGCAGTTCTTC. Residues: CASSSKREPNNEQFF.

CDR3 region: CASGILAGLNDEQFF. The CDR3 DNA follows: TGTGCCAGCGGGATACTAGCGGGATTGAACGATGAGCAGTTCTTC. The chain uses TRBV11-1 and TRBJ2-1; 10 bases line up with TRBD2. J gave up 8 bases and V 8 bases, and 12 bases lay outside the gene matches. CDR1 is SGHAT, CDR2 FQDESV, per germline (reference sequence). The CDR3 sequence is 15 residues long.

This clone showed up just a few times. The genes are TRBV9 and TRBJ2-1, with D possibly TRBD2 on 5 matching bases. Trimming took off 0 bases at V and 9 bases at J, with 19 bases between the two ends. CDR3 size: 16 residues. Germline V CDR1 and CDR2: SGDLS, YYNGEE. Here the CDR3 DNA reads TGTGCCAGCAGCGTAGCTTCTGGGCGCGGGCATCCTGAGCAGTTCTTC. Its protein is CASSVASGRGHPEQFF.

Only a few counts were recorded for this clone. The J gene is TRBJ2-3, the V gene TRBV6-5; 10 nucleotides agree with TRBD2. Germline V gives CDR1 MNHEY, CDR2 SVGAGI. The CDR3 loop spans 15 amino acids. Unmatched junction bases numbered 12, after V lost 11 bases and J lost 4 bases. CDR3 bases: TGTGCCGGTCGGTGGGGGCTAGCGGGAGCAGATACGCAGTATTTT. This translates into CAGRWGLAGADTQYF.

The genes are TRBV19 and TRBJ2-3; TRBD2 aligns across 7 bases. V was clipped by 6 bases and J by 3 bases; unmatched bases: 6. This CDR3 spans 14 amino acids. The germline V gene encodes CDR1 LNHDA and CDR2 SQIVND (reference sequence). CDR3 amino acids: CASRWDYETDTQYF. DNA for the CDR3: TGTGCCAGTAGATGGGACTACGAGACAGATACGCAGTATTTT.

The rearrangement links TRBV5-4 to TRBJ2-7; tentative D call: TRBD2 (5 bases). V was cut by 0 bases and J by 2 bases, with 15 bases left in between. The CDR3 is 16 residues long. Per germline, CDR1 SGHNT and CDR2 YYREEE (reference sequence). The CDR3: CASSLAGGGKAYEQYF. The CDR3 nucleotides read TGTGCCAGCAGCTTGGCCGGTGGAGGAAAAGCCTACGAGCAGTACTTC.

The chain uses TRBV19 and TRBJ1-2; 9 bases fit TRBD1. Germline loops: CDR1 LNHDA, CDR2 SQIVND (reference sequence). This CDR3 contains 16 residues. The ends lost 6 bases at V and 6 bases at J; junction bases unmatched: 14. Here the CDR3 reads CASRGQGTGADNGYTF. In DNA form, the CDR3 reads TGTGCCAGTAGGGGACAGGGAACAGGAGCCGACAATGGCTACACCTTC.

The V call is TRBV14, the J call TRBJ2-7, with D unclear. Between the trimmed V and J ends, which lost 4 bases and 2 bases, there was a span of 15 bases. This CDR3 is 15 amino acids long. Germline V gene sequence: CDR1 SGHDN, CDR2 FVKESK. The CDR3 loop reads CASSPLLYGPYEQYF. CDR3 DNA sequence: TGTGCCAGCAGCCCCCTCCTTTATGGCCCCTACGAGCAGTACTTC.

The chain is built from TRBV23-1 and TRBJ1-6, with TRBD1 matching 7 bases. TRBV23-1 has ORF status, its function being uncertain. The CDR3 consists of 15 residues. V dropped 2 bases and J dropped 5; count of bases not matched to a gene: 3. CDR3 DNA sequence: TGCGCCAGCAGTCAAAACACAGGGGATAATTCACCCCTCCACTTT. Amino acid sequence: CASSQNTGDNSPLHF.

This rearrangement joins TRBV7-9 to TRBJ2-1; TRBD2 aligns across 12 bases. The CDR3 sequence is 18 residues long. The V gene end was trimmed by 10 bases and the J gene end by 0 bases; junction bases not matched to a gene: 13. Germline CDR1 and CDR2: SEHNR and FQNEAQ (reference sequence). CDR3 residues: CAIITGTSGPSSYNEQFF. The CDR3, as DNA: TGTGCCATCATTACCGGGACTAGCGGGCCGAGCTCCTACAATGAGCAGTTCTTC.

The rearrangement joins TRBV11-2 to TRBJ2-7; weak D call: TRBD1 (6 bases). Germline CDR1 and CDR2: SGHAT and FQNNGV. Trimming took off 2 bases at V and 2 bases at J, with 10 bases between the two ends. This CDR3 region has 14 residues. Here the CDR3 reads CASSLLNRAYEQYF. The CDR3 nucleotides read TGTGCCAGCAGCTTACTGAACAGGGCCTACGAGCAGTACTTC.

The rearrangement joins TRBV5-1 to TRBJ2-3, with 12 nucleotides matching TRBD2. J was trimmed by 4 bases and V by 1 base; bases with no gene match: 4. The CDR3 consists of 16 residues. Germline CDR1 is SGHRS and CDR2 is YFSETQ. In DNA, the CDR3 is TGCGCCAGCAGCTTGAGGACTAGCGGGATTTCAGATACGCAGTATTTT. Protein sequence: CASSLRTSGISDTQYF.